This TCR beta chain was retrieved from a study of T-cell memory formation after mild COVID-19. Study overall: Clustering of TCRs was largely donor specific. Study-level results: A subset of responding clones appeared in pre-infection memory, suggesting cross-reactive memory joined. Specificity for SARS-CoV-2 was not confirmed among the second-wave clones peaking on day 37.

The CDR3 length is 13 residues. The V end lost 5 bases, the J end lost 2 bases, and 9 bases lay between the germline ends. Via MiXCR, TCRdb re-called the 5' RACE reads, giving one row per CDR3 protein. The sample lists 150,000 to 200,000 distinct CDR3 sequences; around a sixth were seen once. Comment on this clonotype: What it binds is unknown.

Sequenced sample: PBMCs or a T cell subset sorted from them (not recorded which). The sequence was obtained from a man in his late teens or twenties who had mild COVID-19 (a few samples of this study predate the infection). Cell type and time point are not known. The genes are TRBV12-3 or TRBV12-4 and TRBJ1-2; D perhaps matches TRBD1 (5 bases). The chain's CDR3 is CASSQGLNYGYTF. Written as DNA, the CDR3 is TGTGCCAGCAGTCAGGGTCTCAACTATGGCTACACCTTC.